Listed below are T cell receptor beta chains from one sample, sequenced in a study of shared clonotypes between healthy human individuals. The repertoire was sequenced with immunoSEQ multiplex PCR; TCRdb's copy has only in-frame clones and lacks some. The data hold hundreds of thousands of clones, with around 78% observed a single time. The sequencing sample was made of PBMCs. Receptor source: a woman aged 40 to 50 in good health. Some clones in this sample may be carry-over from other donors' samples. Both conserved end residues are part of each CDR3. A D gene is named only where the DNA matches it firmly. Size is omitted from some rows. Given values are once, few, many or a class for expanded clones.

j_call,clone_size,d_call,v_call,cdr3_aa,cdr3_nt
TRBJ2-5,NA,NA,TRBV2,CASSGLDSETQYF,TGTGCCAGCAGTGGACTAGACTCAGAGACCCAGTACTTC
TRBJ2-1,NA,NA,TRBV2,CASISGDAYNEQFF,TGTGCCAGCATCTCAGGGGATGCCTACAATGAGCAGTTCTTC
TRBJ1-1,NA,NA,TRBV28,CASSRRGMVTEAFF,TGTGCCAGCAGTAGGAGGGGGATGGTGACTGAAGCTTTCTTT
TRBJ1-2,NA,TRBD1,TRBV28,CASSSLTGGYNYGYTF,TGTGCCAGCAGTTCCCTCACAGGGGGCTATAACTATGGCTACACCTTC
TRBJ1-2,NA,TRBD1,TRBV6-5,CASSAGQGGNYGYTF,TGTGCCAGCAGTGCCGGACAGGGAGGCAACTATGGCTACACCTTC
TRBJ2-1,NA,NA,TRBV7-2,CASSGGGYNEQFF,TGTGCCAGCAGCGGAGGGGGTTACAATGAGCAGTTCTTC
TRBJ2-3,NA,TRBD1,TRBV5-1,CASSLGQGADTQYF,TGCGCCAGCAGCCTCGGACAGGGCGCAGATACGCAGTATTTT
TRBJ2-3,NA,TRBD2,TRBV7-6,CASSLGRLAGGDTQYF,TGTGCCAGCAGCTTAGGTCGCCTAGCGGGGGGGGATACGCAGTATTTT
TRBJ2-7,NA,NA,TRBV5-1,CASSLGQRDYEQYF,TGCGCCAGCAGCTTGGGCCAACGGGACTACGAGCAGTACTTC
TRBJ2-1,NA,TRBD2,TRBV2,CASTGLADSYNEQFF,TGTGCCAGCACGGGACTAGCGGACTCCTACAATGAGCAGTTCTTC
TRBJ2-7,NA,NA,TRBV5-6,CASSSTVTYEQYF,TGTGCCAGCAGCTCGACAGTAACCTACGAGCAGTACTTC
TRBJ2-1,many,NA,TRBV14,CASSQEGPHQFF,TGTGCCAGCAGCCAAGAAGGACCTCACCAGTTCTTC
TRBJ1-3,NA,NA,TRBV29-1,CSARQASGNTIYF,TGCAGCGCCAGACAGGCCTCTGGAAACACCATATATTTT
TRBJ2-2,NA,NA,TRBV18,CASSPLAGDTGELFF,TGTGCCAGCTCACCATTGGCAGGGGACACCGGGGAGCTGTTTTTT
TRBJ1-1,NA,TRBD1,TRBV19,CASRAQGQGWPEAFF,TGTGCCAGTAGAGCCCAGGGACAGGGTTGGCCTGAAGCTTTCTTT
TRBJ2-1,NA,TRBD2,TRBV11-3,CASSLGLAGGNEQFF,TGTGCCAGCAGCTTAGGACTAGCGGGAGGGAATGAGCAGTTCTTC
TRBJ2-7,NA,NA,TRBV18,CASSPQDGYEQYF,TGTGCCAGCTCCCCGCAGGATGGCTACGAGCAGTACTTC
TRBJ2-5,NA,NA,TRBV6-5,CASSYTGIPVETQYF,TGTGCCAGCAGTTATACGGGGATTCCGGTGGAGACCCAGTACTTC
TRBJ1-2,NA,NA,TRBV5-4,CASRKGGDTGYTF,TGTGCCAGCAGGAAAGGAGGGGATACGGGCTACACCTTC
TRBJ2-2,many,TRBD2,TRBV27,CASSLHLADTGELFF,TGTGCCAGCAGTTTACACCTAGCGGACACCGGGGAGCTGTTTTTT
TRBJ2-7,NA,TRBD2,TRBV6-1,CASRESGTNEQYF,TGTGCCAGCAGGGAAAGCGGGACCAACGAGCAGTACTTC
TRBJ2-7,once,NA,TRBV28,CASSLNYEQYF,TGTGCCAGCAGTTTGAACTACGAGCAGTACTTC
TRBJ1-1,few,NA,TRBV20-1,CSAKMNTEAFF,TGCAGTGCTAAAATGAACACTGAAGCTTTCTTT
TRBJ2-7,NA,TRBD2,TRBV28,CASRSTLGTSGSSEQYF,TGTGCCAGCAGATCAACTCTCGGGACTAGCGGGAGTAGCGAGCAGTACTTC
TRBJ2-2,many,NA,TRBV5-1,CASSPDRTNTGELFF,TGCGCCAGCAGCCCCGACAGGACTAACACCGGGGAGCTGTTTTTT
TRBJ1-3,NA,NA,TRBV10-3,CAISEGPALGNTIYF,TGTGCCATCAGTGAGGGTCCAGCCCTAGGAAACACCATATATTTT
TRBJ1-2,NA,NA,TRBV5-6,CASSLLQANYGYTF,TGTGCCAGCAGCTTATTACAGGCTAACTATGGCTACACCTTC
TRBJ1-2,few,NA,TRBV9,CASSPHSYGYTF,TGTGCCAGCAGCCCGCACTCCTATGGCTACACCTTC
TRBJ2-4,NA,NA,TRBV7-9,CASSLAGGSAIQYF,TGTGCCAGCAGCTTAGCGGGAGGCTCAGCCATTCAGTACTTC
TRBJ2-1,NA,TRBD2,TRBV10-2,CASSGGLAGGPGEQFF,TGCGCCAGCAGTGGGGGACTAGCGGGAGGGCCAGGGGAGCAGTTCTTC
TRBJ2-1,NA,NA,TRBV6-1,CASSEGTGEYNEQFF,TGTGCCAGCAGTGAAGGGACTGGCGAATACAATGAGCAGTTCTTC
TRBJ2-3,NA,TRBD2,TRBV5-4,CASSPRLAGGLDTQYF,TGTGCCAGCAGCCCGAGACTAGCGGGAGGCTTAGATACGCAGTATTTT
TRBJ1-1,once,NA,TRBV5-4,CASSLAAVNTEAFF,TGTGCCAGCAGCTTGGCGGCAGTGAACACTGAAGCTTTCTTT
TRBJ2-3,NA,NA,TRBV5-1,CASSLEQLDTQYF,TGCGCCAGCAGCTTGGAGCAGCTAGATACGCAGTATTTT
TRBJ2-5,NA,NA,TRBV7-8,CASSGNRGGNQETQYF,TGTGCCAGCAGCGGGAACAGGGGGGGGAACCAAGAGACCCAGTACTTC
TRBJ2-1,once,NA,TRBV4-2,CASSQHEGLRDNEQFF,TGTGCCAGCAGCCAACACGAGGGACTCCGAGACAATGAGCAGTTCTTC
TRBJ2-1,NA,NA,TRBV10-1,CASSEASSYNEQFF,TGCGCCAGCAGTGAGGCCAGCTCCTACAATGAGCAGTTCTTC
TRBJ2-5,NA,TRBD1,TRBV2,CASGDRGDRSQYF,TGTGCCAGCGGAGACAGGGGCGATCGGTCCCAGTACTTC
TRBJ1-1,NA,NA,TRBV6-1,CASSPGRDVEAFF,TGTGCCAGCAGTCCCGGGAGAGACGTTGAAGCTTTCTTT
TRBJ2-7,NA,TRBD1,TRBV5-1,CASSVQGEAEQYF,TGCGCCAGCAGCGTCCAGGGGGAAGCTGAGCAGTACTTC
TRBJ2-7,NA,TRBD1,TRBV6-1,CASSGGTGGSYEQYF,TGTGCCAGCAGTGGAGGGACAGGGGGCTCCTACGAGCAGTACTTC
TRBJ2-2,once,NA,TRBV28,CASRRDVSYGHTGELFF,TGTGCCAGCAGACGGGACGTCTCCTACGGACACACCGGGGAGCTGTTTTTT
TRBJ2-3,NA,NA,TRBV30,CAWSPGSLSTDTQYF,TGTGCCTGGAGTCCTGGGAGCCTTAGCACAGATACGCAGTATTTT
TRBJ2-3,NA,TRBD1,TRBV2,CASRRDRGEDTQYF,TGTGCCAGCAGACGGGACAGGGGGGAAGATACGCAGTATTTT
TRBJ2-2,NA,NA,TRBV11-2,CASSLVPVIPNTGELFF,TGTGCCAGCAGCTTAGTCCCGGTGATACCGAACACCGGGGAGCTGTTTTTT
TRBJ2-7,NA,TRBD1,TRBV28,CASTKPVGTGSYEQYF,TGTGCCAGCACCAAGCCGGTGGGGACAGGGTCCTACGAGCAGTACTTC
TRBJ2-7,few,NA,TRBV27,CASSRKDSSYEQYF,TGTGCCAGCAGTCGAAAAGACAGTTCCTACGAGCAGTACTTC
TRBJ2-5,NA,NA,TRBV7-9,CASSSGFNQFQETQYF,TGTGCCAGCAGCTCGGGGTTCAACCAATTCCAAGAGACCCAGTACTTC
TRBJ2-5,NA,TRBD2,TRBV5-1,CASSLGLAGGQETQYF,TGCGCCAGCAGCTTGGGACTAGCGGGGGGCCAAGAGACCCAGTACTTC
TRBJ2-3,NA,NA,TRBV7-8,CASSLGSLWTDTQYF,TGTGCCAGCAGCTTAGGTTCACTTTGGACAGATACGCAGTATTTT
TRBJ2-7,NA,TRBD2,TRBV19,CASSIDRDGRPNF,TGTGCCAGTAGTATAGATCGTGACGGGAGGCCCAACTTC
TRBJ2-1,NA,NA,TRBV4-2,CASSPGPGYNEQFF,TGTGCCAGCAGCCCGGGACCCGGCTACAATGAGCAGTTCTTC
TRBJ2-7,NA,TRBD1,TRBV2,CASRDSFYEQYF,TGTGCCAGTAGGGACAGCTTCTACGAGCAGTACTTC
TRBJ2-3,NA,TRBD1,TRBV7-3,CASSSPGQGDTQYF,TGTGCCAGCAGCTCTCCGGGACAGGGAGATACGCAGTATTTT